The T cell receptor (beta chain) described here comes from a study of T cell changes during pregnancy in multiple sclerosis. V shed 3 bases, J shed 4 bases, and the junction held 10 bases outside the gene matches. This CDR3 is built from 17 residues. Germline-derived CDR1 and CDR2 are MGHRA and YSYEKL. Measured with immunoSEQ multiplex PCR; TCRdb has only the in-frame clones, and not every one. The data show roughly 49,000 clones, about 90% seen once. The source material was CD4+ T cells from peripheral blood mononuclear cells, sampled in the second trimester of pregnancy. This chain connects TRBV4-1 to TRBJ2-5; 11 bases fit TRBD1. This TCR came from a female donor in good health, enrolled as a control in a pregnancy study. The CDR3 loop is CASSHGDRGFSSETQYF. CDR3 DNA sequence: TGCGCCAGCAGCCACGGGGACAGGGGGTTTTCATCAGAGACCCAGTACTTC.